These 16 T cell receptor beta chains were sequenced from one sample in a study of human T cells and chemical hapten exposure. Time point indicated: pre-sensitization, week 0. Treatment defined: therapeutic diphenylcyclopropenone sensitization with weekly scalp DPC. TCRdb ran MiXCR on the RACE reads and lists one entry per CDR3 protein. The sample holds 300,000 to 450,000 distinct CDR3 sequences, about 5.4% seen once. The sample in question was whole blood, obtained in connection with sensitization to the hapten diphenylcyclopropenone (DPC). The origin of the receptors is a woman in her late teens or twenties with alopecia areata. Some clones in this sample may be carry-over from other donors' samples.

This clonotype was found a few times. This chain connects TRBV29-1 to TRBJ2-3; 9 bases fit TRBD1. The CDR3 totals 13 residues. The germline gives CDR1 SQVTM, CDR2 ANQGSEA. V lost 6 bases and J lost 7; bases outside the gene matches: 8. CDR3 region: CSVLQGALNTQYF. In DNA form, the CDR3 reads TGCAGCGTCCTACAGGGGGCTTTGAATACGCAGTATTTT.

This clonotype occurred many times. V usage is TRBV20-1 and J usage is TRBJ2-1, with D maybe TRBD2 (5 bases). The V gene lost 3 bases and the J gene lost 0 bases, with 21 bases spanning the gap. The CDR3 extends over 18 amino acids. Germline lookup yields CDR1 DFQATT and CDR2 SNEGSKA (reference sequence). CDR3 region: CSARGGLGSRYSYNEQFF. CDR3 DNA sequence: TGCAGTGCTAGGGGCGGGTTGGGATCGCGCTACTCCTACAATGAGCAGTTCTTC.

This clonotype was seen many times. This chain uses TRBV7-9 with TRBJ1-1; D remains ambiguous. Germline CDR1 is SEHNR and CDR2 is FQNEAQ (reference sequence). V was trimmed by 0 bases and J by 5 bases, leaving 19 bases between them. The CDR3 has 17 amino acids. Here the CDR3 DNA reads TGTGCCAGCAGCTTAGCCTGGCATCCCGAATCATATACTGAAGCTTTCTTT. This gives the protein CASSLAWHPESYTEAFF. Looking up the rest from reference TRBV7-9 and TRBJ1-1 gives the full variable domain: DTGVSQNPRHKITKRGQNVTFRCDPISEHNRLYWYRQTLGQGPEFLTYFQNEAQLEKSRLLSDRFSAERPKGSFSTLEIQRTEQGDSAMYLCASSLAWHPESYTEAFFGQGTRLTVV.

At least ten counts were recorded for this clonotype. The chain links TRBV12-3 or TRBV12-4 to TRBJ1-1; no firm D call. Trimming pared 5 bases from V and 11 bases from J, leaving 9 bases between. This CDR3 has 10 amino acids. The CDR3 DNA follows: TGTGCCAGCAGTAGGGTGAATGCTTTCTTT. Translated: CASSRVNAFF.

This clonotype was picked up a small number of times. This chain joins TRBV4-3 and TRBJ1-2; 9 bases align to TRBD1. The CDR3 runs to 15 residues. V shed 3 bases and J 2 bases; nucleotides not matched to a gene: 4. From germline, CDR1 is LGHNA and CDR2 YSLEER. The CDR3 protein is CASSQGQGRNYGYTF. CDR3 sequence (DNA): TGCGCCAGCAGCCAGGGACAGGGAAGAAACTATGGCTACACCTTC.

The chain joins TRBV12-3 or TRBV12-4 to TRBJ2-7, with a tentative D call TRBD1 (6 bases). The CDR3 spans 12 residues. Deletions cut 3 bases from V and 7 bases from J, with 10 bases between. The DNA for the CDR3 is TGTGCCAGCAGTTTGGTTAGGGGGGAGCAGTACTTC. Translation gives CASSLVRGEQYF.

This clonotype has ten or more counts. The CDR3 loop is CSARDPQGAGYEQYF. CDR3 nucleotides: TGCAGTGCTAGAGATCCCCAGGGGGCAGGCTACGAGCAGTACTTC. The chain combines TRBV20-1 with TRBJ2-7; 8 bases line up with TRBD1. J was trimmed by 3 bases and V by 0 bases; bases with no gene match: 7. Germline CDR1 DFQATT, CDR2 SNEGSKA (reference sequence). The CDR3 contains 15 residues.

This clonotype has just a few counts. The chain carries TRBV20-1 and TRBJ1-5; D unresolved. Germline assignment: CDR1 DFQATT and CDR2 SNEGSKA (reference sequence). The CDR3 spans 14 residues. V was shortened by 8 bases and J by 4 bases, with 18 bases between the two germline ends. The CDR3 DNA follows: TGCAGTTCCTCCCCCGGGGTACGAAATCAGCCCCAGCATTTT. It encodes CSSSPGVRNQPQHF.

The V and J genes are TRBV28 and TRBJ1-6; a weak D match, TRBD1 (5 bases). CDR1 and CDR2 from the germline V gene are MDHEN and SYDVKM. The CDR3 consists of 18 residues. V was clipped by 6 bases and J by 4 bases, with 22 bases between them. The DNA for the CDR3 is TGTGCCAGCAGGTGGGGGATAAGGGCACAGAGTTATAATTCACCCCTCCACTTT. Protein product: CASRWGIRAQSYNSPLHF.

At least ten counts were recorded for this clonotype. This chain joins TRBV6-6 and TRBJ1-1; D may be TRBD1 (6 bases). V gave up 1 base and J gave up 5 bases, with 11 bases separating them. There are 14 residues in the CDR3. Per the germline V gene, CDR1 is MNHNY and CDR2 is SVGAGI (reference sequence). The CDR3 nucleotides are TGTGCCAGCAGTTACTTGAACAGGGAAACTGAAGCTTTCTTT. This translates into CASSYLNRETEAFF.

This clonotype was observed many times. The chain couples TRBV20-1 to TRBJ2-1; possibly TRBD2 for D (6 bases). This CDR3 contains 14 residues. The ends were cut back, 1 base at V and 5 bases at J, with 12 bases in the middle. The V gene's germline CDR1 is DFQATT and CDR2 SNEGSKA (reference sequence). The chain's CDR3 is CSARVTRTNNEQFF. The CDR3, as DNA: TGCAGTGCTAGAGTAACGAGGACTAACAATGAGCAGTTCTTC.

This clonotype was detected only a few times. V gene TRBV2 combines with J gene TRBJ2-2, with TRBD2 matching over 7 bases. The germline gives CDR1 SNHLY, CDR2 FYNNEI. Trimming at V came to 3 bases and at J to 4 bases, leaving 5 bases not matched to a gene. There are 15 residues in the CDR3. CDR3 loop: CASSDTSEFTGELFF. Written as DNA, the CDR3 is TGTGCCAGCAGTGACACTAGCGAGTTCACCGGGGAGCTGTTTTTT.

This clonotype was recorded a few times. The chain uses TRBV12-3 or TRBV12-4 and TRBJ2-2; D call uncertain. V lost 3 bases and J 10 bases, leaving 15 bases between the germline ends. The length of the CDR3 is 14 residues. Here the CDR3 DNA reads TGTGCCAGCAGTTTTGGTAGATTGACGGCGGAGCTGTTTTTT. This translates into CASSFGRLTAELFF.

This clonotype was found a few times. The genes are TRBV10-2 and TRBJ2-1; 8 bases line up with TRBD2. Germline V gives CDR1 WSHSY, CDR2 SAAADI. Trimming removed 5 bases from V and 7 bases from J; junction bases left unmatched: 7. This CDR3 contains 14 residues. The DNA for the CDR3 is TGCGCCAGCAGTAGCGGGGGATCTCAGAATGAGCAGTTCTTC. The encoded protein is CASSSGGSQNEQFF.

The chain recombines TRBV7-2 with TRBJ1-2; TRBD1 matches at 8 bases. The CDR3 loop spans 20 amino acids. Germline V gene data show CDR1 as SGHTA and CDR2 as FQGNSA. V was clipped by 5 bases and J by 0 bases; unmatched bases: 20. DNA for the CDR3: TGTGCCAGCAGCGGTCGGTCGACATCAGAGGACAGGGCAACTAACTATGGCTACACCTTC. Translated: CASSGRSTSEDRATNYGYTF. Together with reference TRBV7-2 and TRBJ1-2, the CDR3 gives the full variable domain: GAGVSQSPSNKVTEKGKDVELRCDPISGHTALYWYRQSLGQGLEFLIYFQGNSAPDKSGLPSDRFSAERTGGSVSTLTIQRTQQEDSAVYLCASSGRSTSEDRATNYGYTFGSGTRLTVV.

The chain combines TRBV5-6 with TRBJ2-3; perhaps TRBD1 as D (5 bases). The CDR3 length is 15 residues. The V end was cut by 0 bases, the J end by 6 bases, with 14 bases between. The V gene's germline CDR1 is SGHDT and CDR2 YYEEEE. The CDR3 DNA reads as TGTGCCAGCAGCTTGGGCTCTGGGGCCGGCGATACGCAGTATTTT. Translation: CASSLGSGAGDTQYF. The full variable domain, completed using reference TRBV5-6 and TRBJ2-3, is DAGVTQSPTHLIKTRGQQVTLRCSPKSGHDTVSWYQQALGQGPQFIFQYYEEEERQRGNFPDRFSGHQFPNYSSELNVNALLLGDSALYLCASSLGSGAGDTQYFGPGTRLTVL.